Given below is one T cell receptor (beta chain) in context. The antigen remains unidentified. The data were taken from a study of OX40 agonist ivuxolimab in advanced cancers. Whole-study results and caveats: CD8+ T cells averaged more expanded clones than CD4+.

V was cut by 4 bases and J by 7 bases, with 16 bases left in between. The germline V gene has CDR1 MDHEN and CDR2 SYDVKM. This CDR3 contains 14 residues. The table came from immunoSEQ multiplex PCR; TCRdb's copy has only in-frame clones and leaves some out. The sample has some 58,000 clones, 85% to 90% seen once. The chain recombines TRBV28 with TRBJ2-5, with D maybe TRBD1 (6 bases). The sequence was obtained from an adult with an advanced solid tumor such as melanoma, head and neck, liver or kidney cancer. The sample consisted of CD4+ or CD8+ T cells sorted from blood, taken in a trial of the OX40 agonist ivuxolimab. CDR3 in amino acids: CASSSRGIAGTQYF. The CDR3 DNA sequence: TGTGCCAGCAGTTCCAGGGGAATAGCCGGGACCCAGTACTTC.